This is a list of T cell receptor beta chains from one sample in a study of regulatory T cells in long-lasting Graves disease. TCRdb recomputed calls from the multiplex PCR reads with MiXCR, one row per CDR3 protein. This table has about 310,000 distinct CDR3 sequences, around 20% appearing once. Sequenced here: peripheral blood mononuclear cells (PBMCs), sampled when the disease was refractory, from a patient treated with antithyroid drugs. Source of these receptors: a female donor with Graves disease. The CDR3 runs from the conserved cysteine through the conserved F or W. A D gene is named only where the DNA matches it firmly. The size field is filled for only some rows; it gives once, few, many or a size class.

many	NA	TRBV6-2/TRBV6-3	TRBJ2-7	TGTGCCAGCAGTTACCGACAGGAAGCCTACGAGCAGTACTTC	CASSYRQEAYEQYF
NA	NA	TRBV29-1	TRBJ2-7	TGCAGCGTCCTTCGGGGCAACTCCTACGAGCAGTACTTC	CSVLRGNSYEQYF
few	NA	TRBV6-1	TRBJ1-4	TGTGCCAGCACCCAGGGCGCTACTAATGAAAAACTGTTTTTT	CASTQGATNEKLFF
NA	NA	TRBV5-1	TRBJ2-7	TGTGCCAGCAGCTTGGCTGTGGGTTGGGGCGAATCCTACGAGCAGTACTTC	CASSLAVGWGESYEQYF
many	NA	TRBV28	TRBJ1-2	TGTGCCACCACGCCCTCAGGAGTCAACTATGGCTACACCTTC	CATTPSGVNYGYTF
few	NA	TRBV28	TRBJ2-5	TGTGCCAGCAGTTCCGGTGGCCTTGAAGAGACCCAGTACTTC	CASSSGGLEETQYF
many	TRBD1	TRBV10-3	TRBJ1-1	TGTGCCATCAGTGAGGACAGGGAGAACACTGAAGCTTTCTTT	CAISEDRENTEAFF
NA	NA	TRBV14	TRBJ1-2	TGTGCCAGCAGCCAGACCGGGACGTACCTAGTTGGCTACACCTTC	CASSQTGTYLVGYTF
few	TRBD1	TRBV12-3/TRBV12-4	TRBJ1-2	TGTGCCAGCAGTAGGACAGGGGTAACCTTC	CASSRTGVTF
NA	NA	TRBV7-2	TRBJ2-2	TGTGCCAGCAGCTCGGGACTCACGAGGACCGGGGAGCTGTTTTTT	CASSSGLTRTGELFF
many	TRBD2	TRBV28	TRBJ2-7	TGTGCCAGCAGACGGGAGGGGCCCTTCTACGAGCAGTACTTC	CASRREGPFYEQYF
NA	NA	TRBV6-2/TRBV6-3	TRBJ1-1	TGTGCCAGCAGTTATGTAACCGACACTGAAGCTTTCTTT	CASSYVTDTEAFF
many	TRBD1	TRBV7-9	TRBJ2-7	TGTGCCAGCAGCTTACCGACAGGGACCTACGAGCAGTACTTC	CASSLPTGTYEQYF
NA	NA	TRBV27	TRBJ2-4	TGTGCCAGCAGGGGGGTGGCAAACATTCAGTACTTC	CASRGVANIQYF
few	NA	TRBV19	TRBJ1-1	TGTGCCAGTAGGAACAGGCCTGCTGGGGGCACTGAAGCTTTCTTT	CASRNRPAGGTEAFF
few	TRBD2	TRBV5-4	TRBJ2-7	TGTGCCAGCAGCTTGGAGGTAGCGGGATCCTACGAGCAGTACTTC	CASSLEVAGSYEQYF
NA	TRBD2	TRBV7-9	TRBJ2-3	TGTGCCAGCAGCTTCTCACTAGCGGGAGGATCAGATACGCAGTATTTT	CASSFSLAGGSDTQYF
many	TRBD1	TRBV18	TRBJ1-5	TGTGCCAGCTCAGAAGGAGCAGGGGGCCGCAATCAGCCCCAGCATTTT	CASSEGAGGRNQPQHF
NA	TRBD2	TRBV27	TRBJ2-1	TGTGCCAGCTTCCCGCTAGCGGGGGCAGTTTACAATGAGCAGTTCTTC	CASFPLAGAVYNEQFF
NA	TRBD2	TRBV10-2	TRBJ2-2	TGCGCCAGCAGAACTAGCGGTGCCTCCACCGGGGAGCTGTTTTTT	CASRTSGASTGELFF
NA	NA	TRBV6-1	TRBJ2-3	TGTGCCAGCGGATCGCTTAACACAGATACGCAGTATTTT	CASGSLNTDTQYF
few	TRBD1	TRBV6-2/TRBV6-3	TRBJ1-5	TGTGCCAGCAGTTACTCCGACAGGGTAAATCAGCCCCAGCATTTT	CASSYSDRVNQPQHF
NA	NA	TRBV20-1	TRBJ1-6	TGCAGTGCAAATGACCCCGGGACGGTTAATTCACCCCTCCACTTT	CSANDPGTVNSPLHF
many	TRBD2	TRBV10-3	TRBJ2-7	TGTGCCATCAGAACCAGCGGGAGGGATGACGAGCAGTACTTC	CAIRTSGRDDEQYF
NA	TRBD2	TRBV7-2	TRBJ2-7	TGTGCCAGCAGCAAAAGGGTCGGCGGGGACTACTACGAGCAGTACTTC	CASSKRVGGDYYEQYF
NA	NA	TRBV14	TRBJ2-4	TGTGCCAGCAGCCAAGTGGCAGGGGCCAGGTACTTC	CASSQVAGARYF
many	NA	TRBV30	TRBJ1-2	TGTGCCTGGGGCGGTAAGGCGAACTACTATGGCTACACCTTC	CAWGGKANYYGYTF
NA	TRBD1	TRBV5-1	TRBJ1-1	TGCGCCAGCAGCGGACAGGGATTCACTGAAGCTTTCTTT	CASSGQGFTEAFF
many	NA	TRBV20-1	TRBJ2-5	TGCAGTGCTAGTAACAGGCAAGAGACCCAGTACTTC	CSASNRQETQYF
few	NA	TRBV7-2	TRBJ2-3	TGTGCCAGCAGCCCCAGTAGCACAGATACGCAGTATTTT	CASSPSSTDTQYF
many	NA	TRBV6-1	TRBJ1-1	TGTGCCAGCAGCAACCTGCCTAGGACGGGAAAAAACACTGAAGCTTTCTTT	CASSNLPRTGKNTEAFF
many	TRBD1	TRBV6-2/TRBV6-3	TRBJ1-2	TGTGCCAGCAGTTACGCCGAGGGGGCAGGGGACTCCTACACCTTC	CASSYAEGAGDSYTF
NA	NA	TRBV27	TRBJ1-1	TGTGCCAGCAGTTCCGAACGGGTAAAGACGGATAACACTGAAGCTTTCTTT	CASSSERVKTDNTEAFF
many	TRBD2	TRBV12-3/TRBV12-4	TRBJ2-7	TGTGCCAGCAGTTTAGCAGCGGGAACCTACGAGCAGTACTTC	CASSLAAGTYEQYF
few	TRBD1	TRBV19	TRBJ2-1	TGTGCCAGTAGTAGGGACAGGGGTTACAATGAGCAGTTCTTC	CASSRDRGYNEQFF
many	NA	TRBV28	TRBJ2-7	TGTGCCAGCAGTTTAGGAGGGGTCAGGGGATACGAGCAGTACTTC	CASSLGGVRGYEQYF
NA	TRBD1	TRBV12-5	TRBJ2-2	TGTGCTAGTGGAACCGGGACAGACGCGAACACCGGGGAGCTGTTTTTT	CASGTGTDANTGELFF
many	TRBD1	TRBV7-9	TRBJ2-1	TGTGCCAGCAGCCCCTGGGACAGGGGGCCTTACAATGAGCAGTTCTTC	CASSPWDRGPYNEQFF
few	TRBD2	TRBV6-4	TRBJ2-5	TGTGCCAGCAGTGGGGGAAGCGGGGAGGAAGAGACCCAGTACTTC	CASSGGSGEEETQYF
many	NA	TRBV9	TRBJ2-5	TGTGCCAGCAGCGGATCAGGGAGTCAGGAGACCCAGTACTTC	CASSGSGSQETQYF
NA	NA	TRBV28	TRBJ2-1	TGTGCCAGCAGCCCACCTGCGGGGGCGGGGGACAATGAGCAGTTCTTC	CASSPPAGAGDNEQFF
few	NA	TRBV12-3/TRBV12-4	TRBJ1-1	TGTGCCAGCAGTTTCAGGGAGAGAACTGAAGCTTTCTTT	CASSFRERTEAFF
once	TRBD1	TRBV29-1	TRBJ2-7	TGCAGCGTCCGAATCAGCCGACAGGGAAATTACAAGCAGTACTTC	CSVRISRQGNYKQYF
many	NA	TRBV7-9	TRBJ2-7	TGTGCCAGCAGCCCCCCGGCAGGAGGCGAGCAGTACTTC	CASSPPAGGEQYF
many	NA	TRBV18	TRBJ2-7	TGTGCCAGCAGCCCTCCGGACAGTTACGAGCAGTACTTC	CASSPPDSYEQYF
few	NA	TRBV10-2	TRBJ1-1	TGCGCCACCCAGGGGCCCGGCATGAACACTGAAGCTTTCTTT	CATQGPGMNTEAFF
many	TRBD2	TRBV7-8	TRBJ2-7	TGTGCCAGCAGCTTACCCGGACTAGTCTACGAGCAGTACTTC	CASSLPGLVYEQYF
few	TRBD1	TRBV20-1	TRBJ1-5	TGCAGTGCTAGCCTAACCCCCAGGGGGCCCTATCAGCCCCAGCATTTT	CSASLTPRGPYQPQHF
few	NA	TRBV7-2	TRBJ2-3	TGTGCCAGCAGCCCCACACCAGGGGGGCTAATCACAGATACGCAGTATTTT	CASSPTPGGLITDTQYF
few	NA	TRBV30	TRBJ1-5	TGTGCCTGGAGTGTAGCAGGGGGCAATCAGCCCCAGCATTTT	CAWSVAGGNQPQHF
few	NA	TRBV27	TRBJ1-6	TGTGCCAGCAGCCCAGGGGCATATAATTCACCCCTCCACTTT	CASSPGAYNSPLHF
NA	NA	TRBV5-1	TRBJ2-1	TGCGCCAGCAGCTTGGTCGGGGACCCGGAAAATGAGCAGTTCTTC	CASSLVGDPENEQFF
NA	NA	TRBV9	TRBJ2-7	TGTGCCAGCAGCGTAGGAATGGGCTACGAGCAGTACTTC	CASSVGMGYEQYF
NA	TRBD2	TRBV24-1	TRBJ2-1	TGTGCCACCAGTGATGTAGCGGGACTTACTCAGTTCTTC	CATSDVAGLTQFF